The present entry profiles one TCR beta chain with its context. What it binds is not known. TCRdb's copy holds only in-frame clones and misses some; the assay was immunoSEQ multiplex PCR. The sample gives 400,000 to 500,000 clones, over 75% of which show up once; 3.6% is in the top ten. This record comes from a study of Ad26.COV2.S vaccination and SARS-CoV-2 variants. For the study at large: Ad26.COV2.S was injected intramuscularly once or twice, 56 days apart. Study results and caveats: Vaccine and placebo recipients had similar non-spike TCR breadth. Spike-specific TCR breadth was greater after Ad26.COV2.S than placebo.

Treatment in this sample: approximately 18 received Ad26.COV2.S at low or high dose, single or two shots; about five received placebo; per-sample allocation not given. Collection of samples fell on day 63 after the first vaccine or placebo injection. In Boston, an adult donor aged 18-55 years took part. V lost 8 bases and J lost 7; bases outside the gene matches: 10. CDR1 MDHEN and CDR2 SYDVKM come from the germline V gene. The CDR3 sequence is 14 residues long. This specimen was peripheral blood, taken in a trial of Ad26.COV2.S vaccine versus placebo. The clonotype comes from a person between 18 and 60 years old who received the Ad26.COV2.S COVID-19 vaccine or a placebo. The chain links TRBV28 to TRBJ2-2, with 7 bases aligning to TRBD2. CDR3 sequence (DNA): TGTGCCAGCTCCGGCGGGGGTTTCGTCGGGGAGCTGTTTTTT. Its protein is CASSGGGFVGELFF.